This TCR beta chain is from a study of identical twins. A universal primer binding site was introduced by template switching. The final cDNA contained unique molecular identifiers. MiXCR, applied by TCRdb to the 5' RACE reads, yields one record per CDR3 protein. The sample consists of roughly 690,000 distinct CDR3 sequences, around 21% of them appearing once. Trimming cost V 7 bases and J 4 bases, with 8 bases left between them. The CDR3 is 13 amino acids. A further study also used this sample, focusing on T cells expressing NK-cell markers. This second study says: CD3+CD56+NKG2C+, CD3+CD56+NKG2C- and CD3+CD56-NKG2C+ T cells, once sorted, supplied the TCR beta repertoires. An anti-gamma-delta TCR antibody confined sorting to alpha-beta TCR T cells across several of the experiments.

Sample: PBMCs. The J gene is TRBJ2-6, the V gene TRBV12-3 or TRBV12-4, with no clear D. The source of this sequence is a woman aged 18-30 years in good health. The CDR3 region is CASITTGANVLTF. The CDR3 DNA reads as TGTGCCAGCATCACTACGGGGGCCAACGTCCTGACTTTC.